This passage covers 10 T cell receptor beta chains from one sample sequenced in a study of molecular identifiers for immune sequencing clone quantification. TCRdb called the PCR reads again in MiXCR, with one record for every CDR3 protein. The sample contains about half a million distinct CDR3 sequences, over 20% of which appear only once. The sequenced sample was naive CD8+ T cells from blood, with Jurkat cell RNA spiked in. Described subset: FACS-sorted CD8+CD4-CCR7+CD45RA+ naive T cells. These receptors were obtained from a human donor in good health. Some libraries in this study had Jurkat cell RNA spiked in.

With respect to this clonotype: A much larger clonotype is one base distant, so this may be a read error. J is TRBJ1-1 and V is TRBV13; the D gene is possibly TRBD1 (5 bases). The CDR3 is made up of 15 amino acids. Germline assignment: CDR1 PRHDT and CDR2 FYEKMQ (reference sequence). The CDR3 spells CASSRGVSQGAAPPF. CDR3 bases: TGTGCCAGCAGCCGTGGAGTAAGTCAGGGCGCCGCTCCCCCATTT.

The V call is TRBV18, the J call TRBJ1-5, with D possibly TRBD1 on 5 matching bases. V was shortened by 4 bases and J by 2 bases, with 15 bases between the two germline ends. CDR1 is KGHSH and CDR2 is LQKENI in the germline V gene. This CDR3 is built from 16 residues. This chain's CDR3 is CASSLLGELGNQPQHF. As DNA, the CDR3 is TGTGCCAGCTCACTTCTAGGGGAGCTGGGCAATCAGCCCCAGCATTTT. Combining the CDR3 with reference TRBV18 and TRBJ1-5 gives the whole variable domain NAGVMQNPRHLVRRRGQEARLRCSPMKGHSHVYWYRQLPEEGLKFMVYLQKENIIDESGMPKERFSAEFPKEGPSILRIQQVVRGDSAAYFCASSLLGELGNQPQHFGDGTRLSIL.

This clonotype was observed many times. The CDR3 region has the DNA TGTGCCAGCAGCCAAGGGAAGGCTTTCTTT. Translation gives CASSQGKAFF. The chain combines TRBV14 with TRBJ1-1, with no clear D. Germline V gene sequence: CDR1 SGHDN, CDR2 FVKESK. This CDR3 region has 10 residues. Trimming removed 1 base at V and 11 bases at J, with 5 bases between.

This clonotype occurred many times. V and J are TRBV28 and TRBJ2-7; a possible D gene is TRBD2 (5 bases). The CDR3 sequence is 14 residues long. The V end lost 5 bases, the J end lost 2 bases, and 13 bases lay between the germline ends. From germline, CDR1 is MDHEN and CDR2 SYDVKM. The CDR3 coding sequence is TGTGCCAGCAGTCTGCGGACTTCTGCCTACGAGCAGTACTTC. Protein product: CASSLRTSAYEQYF. The variable domain in full, with the rest retrieved from reference TRBV28 and TRBJ2-7, is DVKVTQSSRYLVKRTGEKVFLECVQDMDHENMFWYRQDPGLGLRLIYFSYDVKMKEKGDIPEGYSVSREKKERFSLILESASTNQTSMYLCASSLRTSAYEQYFGPGTRLTVT.

This clonotype was observed many times. V gene TRBV29-1 combines with J gene TRBJ1-1; D is unclear. The germline CDR1 and CDR2 sequences are SQVTM and ANQGSEA. CDR3 length: 12 residues. Trimming took 7 bases from V and 2 from J, leaving 11 bases between them. The CDR3 loop is CSGRAFNTEAFF. The CDR3, as DNA: TGCAGCGGTCGGGCTTTTAACACTGAAGCTTTCTTT.

The gene calls are TRBV5-8 and TRBJ2-7; 8 positions match TRBD1. The V gene end was trimmed by 4 bases and the J gene end by 4 bases; junction bases not matched to a gene: 10. CDR1 and CDR2 (germline): SGHTS, YDEGEE. The length of the CDR3 is 15 residues. DNA for the CDR3: TGTGCCAGCAGCCTTTTAGGGACAGGCCATTACGAGCAGTACTTC. Amino acid sequence: CASSLLGTGHYEQYF.

This clonotype was observed a few times. The chain is built from TRBV2 and TRBJ1-1; no reliable D call. Germline V gene lookup returns CDR1 SNHLY and CDR2 FYNNEI. CDR3 size: 13 residues. V was trimmed by 7 bases and J by 5 bases, leaving 14 bases between them. The CDR3 here is CASTYRVGTEAFF. The CDR3 DNA reads TGTGCCAGCACGTACCGAGTAGGGACTGAAGCTTTCTTT.

This clonotype has only a few counts. The rearrangement joins TRBV12-2 to TRBJ2-3; no check of the table's D call, TRBD1, against the DNA was made. TRBV12-2 is tagged as a pseudogene. The CDR3 length is 20 residues. The CDR3 bases are TGTGCAAGTCGCAACCGCGGGGGGGTTAGGACAGGACCCATCTCAGATACGCAGTATTTT. It encodes CASRNRGGVRTGPISDTQYF.

This clonotype was seen a few times. This chain uses TRBV28 with TRBJ2-3; D may be TRBD2 (5 bases). CDR3 length equals 11 residues. Trimming cost V 8 bases and J 6 bases, with 9 bases left between them. In germline, CDR1 is MDHEN, CDR2 SYDVKM. CDR3 sequence reads: CASSGVDTQYF. Written as DNA, the CDR3 is TGTGCCAGCTCCGGGGTGGATACGCAGTATTTT.

The sample holds a few counts of this clonotype. CDR3 coding DNA: TGTGCCAGCAGTGACTACAACTCCTACGAGCAGTACTTC. Translated: CASSDYNSYEQYF. This chain connects TRBV25-1 to TRBJ2-7; no reliable D call. V shed 3 bases and J shed 0 bases, with 6 bases lying between them. Looked up from germline, CDR1 is MGHDK and CDR2 is SYGVNS. The CDR3 spans 13 residues.